This T cell receptor (beta chain) was profiled in a study of early stage breast cancer tumors. The wider study: Each sample averaged around 10-fold read coverage. Notes on the study in general: Tumors had roughly 2.3-fold higher T cell density and higher clonality than adjacent normal breast tissue. Commonly generated sequences made up most enriched TCRB sequences shared between patients.

TCRdb keeps only in-frame clones here, not all; method: immunoSEQ multiplex PCR. The data show tens of thousands of clones, with more than 65% seen just once and 4.7% held by the top ten. Germline CDR1 and CDR2: SGHTA and FQGTGA. The CDR3 is 11 residues long. In the case of this clone: The target antigen is unknown. Mismatch with germline at one junction end may stem from a read error.

The receptor comes from a person aged 35 to 50 with breast cancer. The chain is built from TRBV7-3 and TRBJ2-7, with D possibly being TRBD1 (5 bases). The sample comprised blood. CDR3 region: CASSLTGRQRF. The CDR3 bases are TGTGCCAGCAGCTTAACGGGCCGACAGCGCTTC.